These T cell receptor beta chains were read from a single sample in a study of cytomegalovirus exposure and HLA in healthy donors. TCRdb keeps only in-frame clones here, not all; method: immunoSEQ multiplex PCR. The sample carries roughly 100,000 clones, 86% recorded once. The sequencing input was PBMCs. The origin of the receptors is a woman aged 18-35 years in good health and CMV-seropositive. Each CDR3 is given with its conserved first and last residue. D genes are given only for firm matches. Clone size appears in some rows only: once, few, many, or a class for an expanded clone.

D gene	clone size	J gene	V gene	CDR3 protein	CDR3 DNA
TRBD1	NA	TRBJ2-7	TRBV5-6	CASSRDRAYEQYF	TGTGCCAGCAGCCGCGACAGGGCCTACGAGCAGTACTTC
TRBD1	NA	TRBJ2-7	TRBV19	CASSDRAEGDEQYF	TGTGCCAGTAGCGACAGGGCTGAAGGCGACGAGCAGTACTTC
NA	NA	TRBJ2-7	TRBV5-4	CASSLAGGIGYEQYF	TGTGCCAGCAGCTTGGCAGGCGGGATCGGCTACGAGCAGTACTTC
NA	once	TRBJ2-1	TRBV28	CASSSRGAAYNEQFF	TGTGCCAGCAGTTCCAGGGGGGCCGCGTACAATGAGCAGTTCTTC
TRBD1	NA	TRBJ2-7	TRBV27	CASSLGKGAREQYF	TGTGCCAGCAGTTTAGGCAAGGGGGCTCGGGAGCAGTACTTC
NA	NA	TRBJ1-1	TRBV6-1	CASSEYPNTEAFF	TGTGCCAGCAGCGAGTATCCGAACACTGAAGCTTTCTTT
NA	NA	TRBJ1-1	TRBV7-9	CASSSSGNTEAFF	TGTGCCAGCAGCTCGTCAGGGAACACTGAAGCTTTCTTT
TRBD1	NA	TRBJ1-5	TRBV28	CASSSTGGGQPQHF	TGTGCCAGCAGTTCTACAGGGGGCGGTCAGCCCCAGCATTTT
TRBD1	NA	TRBJ2-3	TRBV5-4	CASSQTGGGDTQYF	TGTGCCAGCAGCCAGACAGGGGGAGGCGATACGCAGTATTTT
NA	once	TRBJ2-7	TRBV27	CASSLLGGNEQYF	TGTGCCAGCAGTTTATTAGGAGGAAACGAGCAGTACTTC
NA	NA	TRBJ1-4	TRBV29-1	CSAQRGTGEKLFF	TGCAGCGCTCAAAGGGGGACCGGTGAAAAACTGTTTTTT
NA	NA	TRBJ1-5	TRBV7-8	CASSSPRGAGNQPQHF	TGTGCCAGCAGCTCCCCTAGGGGCGCCGGCAATCAGCCCCAGCATTTT
NA	NA	TRBJ1-1	TRBV7-6	CASSFGGERTEAFF	TGTGCCAGCAGCTTCGGGGGGGAGCGGACTGAAGCTTTCTTT
TRBD2	NA	TRBJ2-1	TRBV11-3	CASSPPKGLAGNEQFF	TGTGCCAGCAGCCCACCGAAGGGCCTAGCGGGCAATGAGCAGTTCTTC
NA	few	TRBJ2-7	TRBV5-1	CASSGSLGAEQYF	TGCGCCAGCAGCGGGTCATTGGGGGCCGAGCAGTACTTC
TRBD1	NA	TRBJ2-7	TRBV5-8	CASSSPGQGYEQYF	TGTGCCAGCAGCTCTCCGGGACAGGGCTACGAGCAGTACTTC
TRBD1	few	TRBJ2-2	TRBV6-4	CASSGGQGGNTGELFF	TGTGCCAGCAGTGGAGGACAGGGGGGGAACACCGGGGAGCTGTTTTTT
TRBD2	NA	TRBJ2-7	TRBV7-6	CASSSGTSGGAYEQYF	TGTGCCAGCAGCTCCGGGACTAGCGGGGGGGCCTACGAGCAGTACTTC
NA	NA	TRBJ2-2	TRBV5-1	CASSLSQGTRANTGELFF	TGCGCCAGCAGCTTGAGTCAGGGAACCCGCGCGAACACCGGGGAGCTGTTTTTT
TRBD2	NA	TRBJ2-1	TRBV2	CASSTSGYNEQFF	TGTGCCAGCAGTACTAGCGGATACAATGAGCAGTTCTTC
NA	NA	TRBJ2-4	TRBV7-9	CASSTGIWQGRGNIQYF	TGTGCCAGCAGCACCGGAATTTGGCAGGGGAGGGGGAACATTCAGTACTTC
NA	NA	TRBJ2-2	TRBV6-5	CASSYSTENTGELFF	TGTGCCAGCAGTTACTCGACAGAGAACACCGGGGAGCTGTTTTTT
NA	NA	TRBJ1-5	TRBV30	CAWGADSNQPQHF	TGTGCCTGGGGGGCTGATAGCAATCAGCCCCAGCATTTT
NA	NA	TRBJ1-3	TRBV5-1	CASSLVGRGLNTIYF	TGCGCCAGCAGCTTGGTTGGCAGGGGCCTAAACACCATATATTTT
TRBD2	NA	TRBJ2-5	TRBV19	CASSPRTGTRVETQYF	TGTGCCAGTAGTCCCCGCACAGGGACTAGGGTGGAGACCCAGTACTTC
NA	NA	TRBJ1-5	TRBV6-1	CASSVVRDSNQPQHF	TGTGCCAGCAGTGTAGTCCGTGATAGCAATCAGCCCCAGCATTTT
NA	NA	TRBJ1-3	TRBV14	CASSPRRAGNTIYF	TGTGCCAGCAGCCCGAGGAGGGCCGGAAACACCATATATTTT
NA	NA	TRBJ1-1	TRBV7-8	CASSRLGGGTEAFF	TGTGCCAGCAGCCGCCTGGGGGGAGGCACTGAAGCTTTCTTT
NA	NA	TRBJ1-1	TRBV18	CASSPREHRGNIMNTEAFF	TGTGCCAGCTCACCTAGGGAGCATAGGGGGAATATTATGAACACTGAAGCTTTCTTT
TRBD1	NA	TRBJ1-2	TRBV5-4	CASSLGTGGAYGYTF	TGTGCCAGCAGCTTGGGGACAGGGGGCGCGTATGGCTACACCTTC
TRBD1	NA	TRBJ1-1	TRBV10-2	CASTQYEGAGTEAFF	TGCGCCAGCACCCAATATGAGGGGGCCGGGACTGAAGCTTTCTTT
NA	NA	TRBJ1-4	TRBV19	CASIRTDGDEKLFF	TGTGCCAGTATCAGGACAGATGGGGATGAAAAACTGTTTTTT
NA	NA	TRBJ2-5	TRBV5-1	CASSLGGSETQYF	TGCGCCAGCAGCTTGGGCGGCTCGGAGACCCAGTACTTC
NA	NA	TRBJ1-5	TRBV28	CASSSPQGLGSNQPQHF	TGTGCCAGCAGTTCCCCGCAGGGCCTCGGCAGCAATCAGCCCCAGCATTTT
NA	NA	TRBJ1-1	TRBV5-1	CASSLTGTNTEAFF	TGCGCCAGCAGCTTGACAGGTACGAACACTGAAGCTTTCTTT
NA	NA	TRBJ2-1	TRBV6-1	CASRGGNEQFF	TGTGCCAGCAGAGGAGGGAATGAGCAGTTCTTC
NA	NA	TRBJ1-2	TRBV6-5	CASRPDGGFNYGYTF	TGTGCCAGCCGCCCCGATGGAGGGTTTAACTATGGCTACACCTTC
TRBD2	once	TRBJ2-7	TRBV18	CASSRSGRGYEQYF	TGTGCCAGCTCACGTAGCGGGAGGGGCTACGAGCAGTACTTC
NA	few	TRBJ1-6	TRBV7-6	CASSLGQNSPLHF	TGTGCCAGCAGCTTAGGACAGAATTCACCCCTCCACTTT
TRBD1	NA	TRBJ1-2	TRBV19	CASREGQGFYGYTF	TGTGCCAGCCGAGAAGGACAGGGCTTTTATGGCTACACCTTC
NA	NA	TRBJ1-1	TRBV18	CASSPDQGRNTEAFF	TGTGCCAGCTCACCAGATCAGGGTCGAAACACTGAAGCTTTCTTT
NA	NA	TRBJ1-5	TRBV29-1	CSVVSTASGDQPQHF	TGCAGCGTTGTATCGACGGCCTCAGGGGATCAGCCCCAGCATTTT
TRBD2	NA	TRBJ2-3	TRBV18	CASSPQGGTDTQYF	TGTGCCAGCTCACCACAGGGAGGGACAGATACGCAGTATTTT
NA	NA	TRBJ2-1	TRBV28	CASTPLLETSYNEQFF	TGTGCCAGCACTCCCCTCCTAGAGACCTCCTACAATGAGCAGTTCTTC
TRBD2	NA	TRBJ2-7	TRBV7-2	CASSLGARSGRKDEQYF	TGTGCCAGCAGCTTAGGGGCCCGGAGCGGGAGAAAGGATGAGCAGTACTTC
TRBD2	many	TRBJ2-7	TRBV6-1	CASSEEASGSYEQYF	TGTGCCAGCAGTGAAGAGGCTAGCGGCTCCTACGAGCAGTACTTC
NA	few	TRBJ1-6	TRBV27	CASSLGSNSPLHF	TGTGCCAGCAGTCTCGGGAGTAATTCACCCCTCCACTTT
TRBD1	NA	TRBJ2-7	TRBV4-1	CASSKGDRSYEQYF	TGCGCCAGCAGCAAAGGGGACAGGAGCTACGAGCAGTACTTC
NA	NA	TRBJ2-7	TRBV18	CASSLEAGLSYEQYF	TGTGCCAGCTCACTCGAGGCAGGACTTTCCTACGAGCAGTACTTC
NA	NA	TRBJ1-2	TRBV29-1	CSVDRGTF	TGCAGCGTTGACAGGGGCACCTTC
NA	NA	TRBJ1-2	TRBV7-9	CASSPEGANYGYTF	TGTGCCAGCAGCCCAGAAGGAGCTAACTATGGCTACACCTTC
TRBD1	once	TRBJ2-7	TRBV5-1	CASSLARQGADEQYF	TGCGCCAGCAGCTTGGCCAGGCAGGGGGCGGACGAGCAGTACTTC
TRBD2	once	TRBJ2-1	TRBV27	CASRVLTSGRYNEQFF	TGTGCCAGCCGCGTCTTGACTAGCGGGAGATACAATGAGCAGTTCTTC
NA	NA	TRBJ1-2	TRBV25-1	CASSESRGNYGYTF	TGTGCCAGCAGTGAAAGCCGAGGGAACTATGGCTACACCTTC
TRBD1	NA	TRBJ2-7	TRBV7-9	CASSPLGGHEQYF	TGTGCCAGCAGCCCTTTAGGGGGCCACGAGCAGTACTTC
NA	NA	TRBJ2-1	TRBV7-2	CASSLALSSYNEQFF	TGTGCCAGCAGCTTAGCACTTAGCTCCTACAATGAGCAGTTCTTC
TRBD1	NA	TRBJ1-3	TRBV9	CASRRGEIGNTIYF	TGTGCCAGCCGCAGGGGGGAGATCGGAAACACCATATATTTT
TRBD1	NA	TRBJ1-3	TRBV19	CASSIDRGHSGNTIYF	TGTGCCAGTAGTATAGACAGGGGGCACTCTGGAAACACCATATATTTT